The next 5 T cell receptor beta chains were all read from a single sample in a study of blood T cell repertoires in COVID-19. Profiled with immunoSEQ multiplex PCR; TCRdb holds only in-frame clones, not every one. The table lists approximately 120,000 clones, approximately 80% of them singletons, with roughly 25% in the top ten. Sequenced input: peripheral blood. All receptors derive from a human donor in a cohort sampled during active COVID-19.

This clone was found a few times. The chain uses TRBV19 and TRBJ1-5; 10 bases are a match to TRBD1. The V segment lost 1 base and the J segment 6 bases; nucleotides outside the gene matches: 0. This CDR3 has 14 residues. Germline lookup yields CDR1 LNHDA and CDR2 SQIVND (reference sequence). The CDR3 DNA follows: TGTGCCAGTAGTATAGGGGACAGGGGTCAGCCCCAGCATTTT. This translates into CASSIGDRGQPQHF.

The chain carries TRBV6-2 or TRBV6-3 and TRBJ2-7, with D possibly being TRBD2 (6 bases). The CDR3 covers 18 residues. Trimming took 2 bases from V and 0 from J, leaving 20 bases between them. The germline gives CDR1 MNHEY, CDR2 SVGEGT. The CDR3, as DNA: TGTGCCAGCAGTTACCTGGTGATGTCGGGGGATCCCTCCTACGAGCAGTACTTC. It translates to CASSYLVMSGDPSYEQYF.

The genes are TRBV4-1 and TRBJ1-2, with D perhaps matching TRBD1 (5 bases). Trimming took off 1 base at V and 4 bases at J, with 10 bases between the two ends. CDR1 and CDR2 from the germline V gene are MGHRA and YSYEKL. This CDR3 spans 14 amino acids. DNA of the CDR3: TGCGCCAGCAGCCAAGTTGGTACAGGCTATGGCTACACCTTC. Translation gives CASSQVGTGYGYTF.

This chain links TRBV7-2 with TRBJ2-1, with D tentatively TRBD1 (6 bases). Trimming removed 1 base from V and 3 bases from J, with 10 bases in between. This CDR3 spans 15 amino acids. Germline CDR1 is SGHTA and CDR2 is FQGNSA. The CDR3 DNA reads TGTGCCAGCAGCTTAGACAGGGCGGGCTACAATGAGCAGTTCTTC. Its translation: CASSLDRAGYNEQFF.

The V and J genes are TRBV10-2 and TRBJ2-6; TRBD2 aligns across 8 bases. The CDR3 length is 16 residues. Germline V gene lookup returns CDR1 WSHSY and CDR2 SAAADI. The V segment lost 5 bases and the J segment 4 bases; nucleotides outside the gene matches: 7. CDR3 sequence reads: CASSPGTSRGANVLTF. The CDR3 DNA is TGCGCCAGCAGTCCCGGGACTAGTAGAGGGGCCAACGTCCTGACTTTC.